The 11 T cell receptor beta chains below all came from one sample that was sequenced in a study of shared clonotypes between healthy human individuals. The data were produced by immunoSEQ multiplex PCR, yet TCRdb's version contains in-frame clones alone and is incomplete. Of some 2.3 million clones listed, 80% to 95% are singletons. The sequenced material came from naive CD4+ T cells from PBMCs. As for subset: CD45RA+ positively selected. These receptors were taken from a man younger than 30 in good health. Some clones in this sample may be carry-over from other donors' samples.

The J gene is TRBJ2-3, the V gene TRBV5-1; 8 bases fit TRBD1. The CDR3 sequence is 16 residues long. V trimming: 3 bases; J trimming: 2 bases; junction bases outside the gene matches: 8. The germline V gene encodes CDR1 SGHRS and CDR2 YFSETQ. The CDR3 DNA follows: TGCGCCAGCAGCTCACCCGACAGGGGCCCCACAGATACGCAGTATTTT. Amino acid sequence: CASSSPDRGPTDTQYF.

The chain couples TRBV19 to TRBJ2-5; D unresolved. Looked up from germline, CDR1 is LNHDA and CDR2 is SQIVND (reference sequence). Trimming stripped 10 bases from V and 3 bases from J, with 9 bases between. This CDR3 is 11 amino acids long. CDR3 protein: CATQQEETQYF. The CDR3 nucleotides read TGTGCCACCCAGCAGGAAGAGACCCAGTACTTC.

The chain links TRBV19 to TRBJ1-1; D gene ambiguous. The CDR3 length is 14 residues. Germline CDR1 and CDR2: LNHDA and SQIVND (reference sequence). V shed 2 bases and J shed 1 base, with 8 bases lying between them. The CDR3 nucleotides read TGTGCCAGTAGTATACTCTTTAGGAACACTGAAGCTTTCTTT. It encodes CASSILFRNTEAFF.

This clone was detected only once. The CDR3 protein is CASTTGTSGSNEQYF. For the CDR3, the DNA is TGTGCCAGCACCACAGGGACTAGCGGGAGTAACGAGCAGTACTTC. The chain carries TRBV2 and TRBJ2-7; TRBD2 matches 14 bases. Looked up from germline, CDR1 is SNHLY and CDR2 is FYNNEI. There are 15 residues in the CDR3. Trimming cost V 7 bases and J 5 bases; bases outside gene matches: 7. The full variable domain, its missing parts supplied by reference TRBV2 and TRBJ2-7, is EPEVTQTPSHQVTQMGQEVILRCVPISNHLYFYWYRQILGQKVEFLVSFYNNEISEKSEIFDDQFSVERPDGSNFTLKIRSTKLEDSAMYFCASTTGTSGSNEQYFGPGTRLTVT.

This chain links TRBV19 with TRBJ1-3; 7 positions agree with TRBD1. V was pared by 5 bases and J by 4 bases, with 8 bases of the junction left unmatched. Germline V gene sequence: CDR1 LNHDA, CDR2 SQIVND (reference sequence). The CDR3 length is 15 residues. The DNA of the CDR3 is TGTGCCAGTAGTGCAACAGGGGTCCGAGGAAACACCATATATTTT. Amino acid sequence: CASSATGVRGNTIYF.

The V gene is TRBV11-2, the J gene TRBJ1-1; 7 nucleotides agree with TRBD1. CDR3 length: 15 residues. The germline CDR1 and CDR2 sequences are SGHAT and FQNNGV. Trimming cost V 5 bases and J 1 base; bases outside gene matches: 7. The CDR3 region is CASSKGDSSNTEAFF. CDR3 DNA: TGTGCCAGCAGCAAGGGGGACAGTTCGAACACTGAAGCTTTCTTT.

About this clone itself: This same CDR3 is encoded by further DNA sequences in the sample. The V and J genes are TRBV7-2 and TRBJ2-7; 9 positions agree with TRBD2. Per germline, CDR1 SGHTA and CDR2 FQGNSA. The CDR3 covers 14 residues. With V trimmed by 0 bases and J by 3 bases, 0 bases remained unmatched. CDR3 region: CASSLASGSYEQYF. Here the CDR3 DNA reads TGTGCCAGCAGCTTAGCTAGCGGGAGCTACGAGCAGTACTTC.

This clone was picked up one time. The chain links TRBV11-2 to TRBJ2-2; D ambiguous. V was trimmed by 0 bases and J by 0 bases, leaving 14 bases between them. CDR1 and CDR2 from the germline V gene are SGHAT and FQNNGV. The CDR3 length is 18 residues. CDR3 loop: CASSLDPGQPANTGELFF. The CDR3 DNA sequence: TGTGCCAGCAGCTTAGATCCAGGTCAGCCCGCGAACACCGGGGAGCTGTTTTTT.

The chain uses TRBV18 and TRBJ1-3; D not certain. Germline-derived CDR1 and CDR2 are KGHSH and LQKENI. Trimming pared 3 bases from V and 0 bases from J, leaving 12 bases between. The CDR3 totals 16 residues. The CDR3 loop reads CASSPMDTSSGNTIYF. In DNA form, the CDR3 reads TGTGCCAGCTCACCCATGGATACCAGCTCTGGAAACACCATATATTTT.

The J gene is TRBJ1-1, the V gene TRBV2; D perhaps matches TRBD1 (5 bases). Germline loops: CDR1 SNHLY, CDR2 FYNNEI. The CDR3 is made up of 14 amino acids. V gave up 4 bases and J gave up 7 bases, with 16 bases separating them. CDR3 amino acids: CASSVGPQGREAFF. The CDR3 bases are TGTGCCAGCAGTGTGGGCCCCCAGGGTCGTGAAGCTTTCTTT.

The V and J genes are TRBV29-1 and TRBJ2-2; maybe TRBD1 (6 bases). The V and J ends lost 4 bases and 2 bases respectively, with 11 bases between them. CDR1 is SQVTM, CDR2 ANQGSEA, per germline. The CDR3 has 14 residues. The CDR3 loop is CSVVRGINTGELFF. Written as DNA, the CDR3 is TGCAGCGTTGTGAGGGGGATAAACACCGGGGAGCTGTTTTTT.